Shown below are 31 T cell receptor beta chains from a single sample sequenced in a study of cytomegalovirus exposure and HLA in healthy donors. This PCR relied on a set of 60 Vbeta primers and 13 Jbeta primers. Here immunoSEQ multiplex PCR was the method, and the copy in TCRdb shows in-frame clones only, minus some. Of thousands of clones in the sample, roughly half were seen once. The sequencing input was PBMCs. Receptors were obtained from a man in his thirties or forties in good health and CMV-seropositive.

This clone was observed a few times. CDR3 region: CASSPGPSGYNEQFF. DNA of the CDR3: TGTGCCAGCAGCCCAGGCCCTAGCGGGTACAATGAGCAGTTCTTC. The rearrangement uses TRBV7-2 and TRBJ2-1, with 8 bases aligning to TRBD2. The V gene's germline CDR1 is SGHTA and CDR2 FQGNSA. J was trimmed by 4 bases and V by 5 bases; bases with no gene match: 7. The CDR3 sequence is 15 residues long. Looking up the rest from reference TRBV7-2 and TRBJ2-1 gives the full variable domain: GAGVSQSPSNKVTEKGKDVELRCDPISGHTALYWYRQSLGQGLEFLIYFQGNSAPDKSGLPSDRFSAERTGGSVSTLTIQRTQQEDSAVYLCASSPGPSGYNEQFFGPGTRLTVL.

The DNA of the CDR3 is TGTGCCAGCAGCACTCCCCCCAACTATGGCTACACCTTC. Residues: CASSTPPNYGYTF. J is TRBJ1-2 and V is TRBV5-6; unclear D gene. Per germline, CDR1 SGHDT and CDR2 YYEEEE. V lost 4 bases, J lost 2 bases, and 9 bases lay in between. The CDR3 is made up of 13 amino acids.

V gene TRBV25-1 combines with J gene TRBJ2-7, with 9 positions matching TRBD1. The CDR3 covers 14 residues. With 4 bases clipped from V and 5 bases from J, the junction kept 6 bases outside the gene matches. Looked up from germline, CDR1 is MGHDK and CDR2 is SYGVNS. The CDR3 protein is CASSGGQGIDEQYF. CDR3 nucleotides: TGTGCCAGCAGTGGAGGACAGGGGATCGACGAGCAGTACTTC.

The V gene is TRBV4-3, the J gene TRBJ2-1; 11 positions agree with TRBD2. The CDR3 is 16 amino acids. Germline V lookup: CDR1 LGHNA, CDR2 YSLEER. J gave up 4 bases and V 2 bases, and 4 bases lay outside the gene matches. The CDR3 protein is CASSQSLAGVYNEQFF. The CDR3 nucleotides are TGCGCCAGCAGCCAATCACTAGCGGGGGTATACAATGAGCAGTTCTTC.

This clone showed up just a few times. V is TRBV29-1 and J is TRBJ1-2, with a tentative D call TRBD1 (5 bases). Germline V gives CDR1 SQVTM, CDR2 ANQGSEA. The CDR3 sequence is 13 residues long. The germline V and J ends were trimmed by 4 bases and 0 bases, with 9 bases remaining between them. The CDR3 DNA follows: TGCAGCGTTGGGGGCAGCTCTAACTATGGCTACACCTTC. It translates to CSVGGSSNYGYTF.

This clone was seen only once. The chain recombines TRBV5-6 with TRBJ1-2, with D possibly TRBD1 on 5 matching bases. V was pared by 5 bases and J by 7 bases, with 9 bases between. The CDR3 has 11 amino acids. Germline V CDR1 and CDR2: SGHDT, YYEEEE. CDR3 loop: CASRSRGGYTF. CDR3 DNA: TGTGCCAGCAGGAGTAGGGGTGGCTACACCTTC.

The V and J genes are TRBV18 and TRBJ1-2; 8 nucleotides align to TRBD1. This CDR3 contains 14 residues. Germline CDR1 KGHSH, CDR2 LQKENI. Trimming at V came to 6 bases and at J to 0 bases, leaving 3 bases not matched to a gene. Written as DNA, the CDR3 is TGTGCCAGCTCTCCGGACAGGGCTAACTATGGCTACACCTTC. Translated, it gives CASSPDRANYGYTF.

This clone was seen only once. This rearrangement joins TRBV30 to TRBJ2-4; D gene uncertain. Germline lookup yields CDR1 GTSNPN and CDR2 SVGIG (reference sequence). The CDR3 is made up of 12 amino acids. V was clipped by 2 bases and J by 7 bases, with 9 bases between them. In DNA form, the CDR3 reads TGTGCCTGGAGTTTAGTAAACAACATTCAGTACTTC. It translates to CAWSLVNNIQYF.

There are a few counts of this clone. V is TRBV30 and J is TRBJ1-1, with D possibly TRBD1 on 5 matching bases. Germline V CDR1 and CDR2: GTSNPN, SVGIG (reference sequence). Trimming took 8 bases from V and 4 from J, leaving 14 bases between them. CDR3 length equals 12 residues. CDR3 loop: CAGQGSGTEAFF. CDR3 coding DNA: TGTGCCGGGCAGGGTTCGGGCACTGAAGCTTTCTTT.

CDR3 DNA sequence: TGTGCCAGCAGTGACTCGAATAGGGGGCTAAGGACCTTC. It translates to CASSDSNRGLRTF. This chain uses TRBV6-4 with TRBJ1-2; 7 bases agree with TRBD1. This CDR3 is built from 13 residues. Trimming at V came to 0 bases and at J to 14 bases, leaving 9 bases not matched to a gene. Germline V gives CDR1 MRHNA, CDR2 SNTAGT.

The chain joins TRBV29-1 to TRBJ1-1; 8 bases are shared with TRBD1. The junction had 19 bases not matched to a gene; V was cut back by 7 bases and J by 0 bases. Germline V gene data show CDR1 as SQVTM and CDR2 as ANQGSEA. The CDR3 is 18 amino acids. CDR3 DNA sequence: TGCAGCGCCGTTGGGACCAGCCGGGACAGGCTTATGAACACTGAAGCTTTCTTT. It encodes CSAVGTSRDRLMNTEAFF.

This clone showed up just a few times. One end of the junction does not line up with germline, which may come from a read error. This chain joins TRBV30 and TRBJ1-4; 9 bases map to TRBD1. Per germline, CDR1 GTSNPN and CDR2 SVGIG (reference sequence). This CDR3 spans 14 amino acids. Here the CDR3 DNA reads TGTGCCGGGAGGACAGGGGCAACTAATGAAAAACTGTTTTTT. Encoded protein: CAGRTGATNEKLFF.

The chain combines TRBV4-1 with TRBJ1-4; D gene ambiguous. The CDR3 runs 15 residues. The germline gives CDR1 MGHRA, CDR2 YSYEKL. The V gene lost 5 bases and the J gene lost 7 bases, with 17 bases spanning the gap. CDR3: CASSSGGYRTEKLFF. For the CDR3, the DNA is TGCGCCAGCAGCTCGGGAGGGTATAGGACTGAAAAACTGTTTTTT.

The chain employs TRBV4-3 and TRBJ2-7, with 8 positions matching TRBD2. Looked up from germline, CDR1 is LGHNA and CDR2 is YSLEER. The CDR3 contains 15 residues. Trimming at V came to 2 bases and at J to 3 bases, leaving 6 bases not matched to a gene. CDR3 sequence (DNA): TGCGCCAGCAGCCAAAACCCGGGAGGGTACTACGAGCAGTACTTC. This codes for CASSQNPGGYYEQYF.

V and J are TRBV7-8 and TRBJ2-1; TRBD1 agrees at 9 bases. Unmatched junction bases numbered 11, after V lost 6 bases and J lost 8 bases. Germline values: CDR1 SGHVS, CDR2 FQNEAQ. CDR3 size: 15 residues. Here the CDR3 reads CASRTPGTGRHEQFF. The CDR3 coding sequence is TGTGCCAGCAGAACCCCCGGGACAGGGAGGCATGAGCAGTTCTTC.

The count of this clone is one. The rearrangement uses TRBV29-1 and TRBJ2-3, with 7 bases matching TRBD1. The CDR3 covers 12 residues. Germline V gene sequence: CDR1 SQVTM, CDR2 ANQGSEA. V shed 4 bases and J 4 bases; nucleotides not matched to a gene: 2. The CDR3 protein is CSVGQGADTQYF. The CDR3 DNA is TGCAGCGTTGGACAGGGCGCAGATACGCAGTATTTT.

The chain employs TRBV10-1 and TRBJ2-7; the D gene is possibly TRBD1 (6 bases). This CDR3 has 14 residues. Germline loops: CDR1 WNHNN, CDR2 SYGVQD (reference sequence). Trimming removed 6 bases at V and 2 bases at J, with 14 bases between. The CDR3 DNA reads as TGCGCCAGCAGCCCCTTAAAGGGGGCCTACGAGCAGTACTTC. Translated, it gives CASSPLKGAYEQYF.

The chain carries TRBV5-1 and TRBJ2-7; TRBD2 agrees at 11 bases. CDR3 length: 14 residues. The V gene end was trimmed by 6 bases and the J gene end by 2 bases; junction bases not matched to a gene: 4. Per the germline V gene, CDR1 is SGHRS and CDR2 is YFSETQ. CDR3 coding DNA: TGCGCCAGCACTCCGGGACTAGCGGCCTACGAGCAGTACTTC. This gives the protein CASTPGLAAYEQYF.

This clone was detected only once. The rearrangement links TRBV10-2 to TRBJ1-1; 7 bases fit TRBD1. The CDR3 has 13 amino acids. Germline CDR1 WSHSY, CDR2 SAAADI. J was trimmed by 6 bases and V by 6 bases; bases with no gene match: 7. CDR3 nucleotides: TGCGCCAGCAGCGAGGGGGCAGGGCCTGAAGCTTTCTTT. It yields the protein CASSEGAGPEAFF.

This chain joins TRBV20-1 and TRBJ1-2; D is unresolved. CDR1 is DFQATT and CDR2 is SNEGSKA in the germline V gene (reference sequence). The CDR3 consists of 11 residues. Trimming took off 3 bases at V and 4 bases at J, with 6 bases between the two ends. The CDR3 nucleotides are TGCAGTGCTAGGTTCGTCTATGGCTACACCTTC. Translating it yields CSARFVYGYTF.

This chain links TRBV5-4 with TRBJ2-5; TRBD2 is a possible D gene (6 bases). V gave up 4 bases and J gave up 5 bases, with 6 bases separating them. The V gene's germline CDR1 is SGHNT and CDR2 YYREEE (reference sequence). The CDR3 has 11 amino acids. CDR3 region: CASSGGETQYF. DNA for the CDR3: TGTGCCAGCAGCGGGGGGGAGACCCAGTACTTC.

A single count supports this clone. V gene TRBV29-1 combines with J gene TRBJ2-7; D is perhaps TRBD1 (5 bases). Germline V gene sequence: CDR1 SQVTM, CDR2 ANQGSEA. The CDR3 extends over 13 amino acids. The V and J ends lost 4 bases and 3 bases respectively, with 13 bases between them. The CDR3 region has the DNA TGCAGCGTTGTAAGTCCCAGGGACTACGAGCAGTACTTC. Protein sequence: CSVVSPRDYEQYF.

The V gene is TRBV6-5, the J gene TRBJ1-1; perhaps TRBD1 as D (5 bases). The germline gives CDR1 MNHEY, CDR2 SVGAGI. V gave up 6 bases and J gave up 8 bases, with 16 bases separating them. The CDR3 loop spans 13 amino acids. Here the CDR3 reads CASSSLDTQEAFF. The CDR3 coding sequence is TGTGCCAGCAGCTCGCTGGACACTCAGGAAGCTTTCTTT.

This sequence joins TRBV10-3 and TRBJ2-5, with TRBD2 matching 12 bases. Germline loops: CDR1 ENHRY, CDR2 SYGVKD. V shed 6 bases and J 5 bases; nucleotides not matched to a gene: 1. The CDR3 has 13 amino acids. CDR3 sequence: CAIRGTSGETQYF. The CDR3, as DNA: TGTGCCATCAGGGGGACTAGCGGGGAGACCCAGTACTTC.

The chain combines TRBV11-3 with TRBJ2-3, with 12 bases that match TRBD2. CDR3 length: 13 residues. V was clipped by 4 bases and J by 12 bases; unmatched bases: 5. Looked up from germline, CDR1 is SGHNT and CDR2 is YENEEA. The CDR3 here is CASSSSGGVYQYF. CDR3 nucleotides: TGTGCCAGCAGCTCTAGCGGGGGGGTGTATCAGTATTTT.

V usage is TRBV4-1 and J usage is TRBJ1-5, with D tentatively TRBD1 (5 bases). V lost 0 bases to trimming and J lost 3 bases, with 12 bases between them. The CDR3 has 16 residues. CDR1 is MGHRA, CDR2 YSYEKL, per germline. CDR3 coding DNA: TGCGCCAGCAGCCAAGATAGGAGACAGTTCAATCAGCCCCAGCATTTT. The encoded protein is CASSQDRRQFNQPQHF.

This clone was seen a single time. The chain couples TRBV4-1 to TRBJ2-5, with TRBD1 identical over 9 bases. TRBJ2-7 matches the DNA end more closely, so the J call is doubtful. Germline CDR1 and CDR2: MGHRA and YSYEKL. The CDR3 length is 15 residues. CDR3 coding DNA: TGCGCCAGCAGCCCCCTATGGACAGGGGAATCCGAGCAGTACTTC. Translating it yields CASSPLWTGESEQYF.

The V and J genes are TRBV4-1 and TRBJ2-7; a weak D match, TRBD2 (6 bases). Germline-derived CDR1 and CDR2 are MGHRA and YSYEKL. V lost 3 bases to trimming and J lost 3 bases, with 15 bases between them. This CDR3 comprises 15 residues. CDR3 amino acids: CASSHLIGGGYEQYF. CDR3 bases: TGCGCCAGCAGCCATCTTATCGGGGGTGGCTACGAGCAGTACTTC.

A word on this clone: In this CDR3 the conserved last residue, phenylalanine or tryptophan, is missing, so a read error is likely. No DNA is shown, since the ends of the CDR3 on it are uncertain; the CDR3 is the one TCRdb lists. The rearrangement uses TRBV20-1 and TRBJ1-4; the table's D call, TRBD1, has no DNA check behind it. Including both end residues, the CDR3 is 10 amino acids long. Germline assignment: CDR1 DFQATT and CDR2 SNEGSKA (reference sequence). The CDR3: CSARIQESRV.

The rearrangement uses TRBV30 and TRBJ2-7; D remains ambiguous. Per the germline V gene, CDR1 is GTSNPN and CDR2 is SVGIG (reference sequence). V was clipped by 1 base and J by 1 base, with 2 bases between them. The CDR3 has 11 residues. The DNA for the CDR3 is TGTGCCTGGAGTGCTTCCTACGAGCAGTACTTC. It translates to CAWSASYEQYF.

The genes are TRBV29-1 and TRBJ1-2, with a weak D call TRBD1 (5 bases). This CDR3 contains 12 residues. Trimming pared 8 bases from V and 8 bases from J, leaving 18 bases between. Germline V CDR1 and CDR2: SQVTM, ANQGSEA. CDR3 protein: CSQAGVGRGYTF. CDR3 sequence (DNA): TGCAGCCAGGCGGGGGTTGGCCGGGGCTACACCTTC.